This T cell receptor beta chain came from a study of blood T cell repertoires in COVID-19. Study background: Acute and convalescent COVID-19 specimens originated in the United States, Italy and Spain. Sample material is recorded as cDNA or gDNA derived from T cells, B-cell-depleted T cells, or PBMCs.

Recruited during active infection, patients (from Seattle) were subsequently followed longitudinally. Trimming shortened V by 2 bases and J by 1 base, and 9 bases separated the two germline ends. The CDR3 consists of 14 residues. The V gene's germline CDR1 is SGHRS and CDR2 YFSETQ. Original processing notes: Reference gene primer amplification gave estimated nucleated cell counts. Measured with immunoSEQ multiplex PCR; TCRdb has only the in-frame clones, and not every one. Clonal size and the V and J genes are those of that table, whereas D and trimming came from the DNA. This table holds roughly 120,000 clones, roughly nine tenths found once.

The sequenced material came from peripheral blood. The clonotype originates from a man aged 60-69 years with COVID-19, enrolled during active disease. J is TRBJ1-1 and V is TRBV5-1, with D perhaps matching TRBD1 (6 bases). CDR3 amino acids: CASSFQGQNTEAFF. The CDR3 bases are TGCGCCAGCAGCTTTCAGGGGCAGAACACTGAAGCTTTCTTT.